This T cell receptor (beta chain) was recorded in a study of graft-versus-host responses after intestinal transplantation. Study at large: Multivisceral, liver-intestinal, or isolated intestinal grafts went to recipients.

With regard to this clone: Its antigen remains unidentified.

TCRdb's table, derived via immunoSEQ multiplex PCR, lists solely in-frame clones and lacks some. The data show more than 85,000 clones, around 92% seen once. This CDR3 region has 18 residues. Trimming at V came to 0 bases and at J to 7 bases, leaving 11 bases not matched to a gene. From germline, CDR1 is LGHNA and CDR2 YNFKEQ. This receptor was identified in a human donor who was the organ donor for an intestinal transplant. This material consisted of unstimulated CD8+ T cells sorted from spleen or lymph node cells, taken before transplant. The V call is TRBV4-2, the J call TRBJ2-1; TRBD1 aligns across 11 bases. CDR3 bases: TGTGCCAGCAGCCAAGATATCGTCGCGGGACAGGGGGGGAATGAGCAGTTCTTC. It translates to CASSQDIVAGQGGNEQFF.